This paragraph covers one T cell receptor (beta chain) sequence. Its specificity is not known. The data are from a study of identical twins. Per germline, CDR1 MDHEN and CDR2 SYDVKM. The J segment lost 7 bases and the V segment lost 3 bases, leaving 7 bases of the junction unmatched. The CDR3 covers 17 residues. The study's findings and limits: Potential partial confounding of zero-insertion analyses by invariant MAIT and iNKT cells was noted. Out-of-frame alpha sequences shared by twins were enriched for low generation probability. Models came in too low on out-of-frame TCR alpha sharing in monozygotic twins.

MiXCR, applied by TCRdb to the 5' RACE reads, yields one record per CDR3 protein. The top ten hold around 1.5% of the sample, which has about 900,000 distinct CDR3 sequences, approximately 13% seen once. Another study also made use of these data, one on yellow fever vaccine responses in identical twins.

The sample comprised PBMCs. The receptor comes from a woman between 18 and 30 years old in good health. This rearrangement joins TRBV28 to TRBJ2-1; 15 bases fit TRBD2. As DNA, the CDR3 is TGTGCCAGCAGTTTGGGACTAGCGGGGGGTTTAGGGAATGAGCAGTTCTTC. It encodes CASSLGLAGGLGNEQFF.